These 20 T cell receptor beta chains share one sample of origin, sequenced in a study of T cell responses to AZD1222 COVID-19 vaccine. TCRdb keeps only in-frame clones here, not all; method: immunoSEQ multiplex PCR. The sample has about 150,000 clones; 87% are singletons. The sequencing used peripheral blood, collected 28 days after the second AZD1222 dose. All receptors come from an adult who received the AZD1222 COVID-19 vaccine.

The chain recombines TRBV9 with TRBJ2-7; 7 bases fit TRBD2. Germline V lookup: CDR1 SGDLS, CDR2 YYNGEE. V was clipped by 3 bases and J by 3 bases; unmatched bases: 9. CDR3 length: 15 amino acids. The CDR3 DNA sequence: TGTGCCAGCAGCGCCTCAGCGGGATACAACTACGAGCAGTACTTC. Residues: CASSASAGYNYEQYF.

The chain employs TRBV19 and TRBJ1-2; 8 bases agree with TRBD1. J was trimmed by 8 bases and V by 6 bases; bases with no gene match: 5. This CDR3 region has 12 residues. CDR1 and CDR2 from the germline V gene are LNHDA and SQIVND (reference sequence). The CDR3 reads CASSDRGGGYTF. CDR3 bases: TGTGCCAGTAGCGACAGGGGAGGCGGCTACACCTTC.

The chain combines TRBV27 with TRBJ2-3, with TRBD2 matching 11 bases. The germline V gene encodes CDR1 MNHEY and CDR2 SMNVEV (reference sequence). The CDR3 consists of 15 residues. J was trimmed by 3 bases and V by 2 bases; bases with no gene match: 1. The CDR3 bases are TGTGCCAGCAGTTTAGGGACTAGCGGTACAGATACGCAGTATTTT. As protein: CASSLGTSGTDTQYF.

Here the CDR3 reads CASSLVRAEQYF. The DNA of the CDR3 is TGTGCCAGCAGCTTAGTTAGGGCCGAGCAGTACTTC. The chain is built from TRBV7-2 and TRBJ2-7; no firm D call. With 1 base removed from V and 6 bases from J, the gap between germline ends came to 7 bases. The germline gives CDR1 SGHTA, CDR2 FQGNSA. CDR3 length equals 12 residues.

This chain connects TRBV30 to TRBJ2-5; TRBD1 aligns across 7 bases. The CDR3 contains 14 residues. J lost 4 bases, V lost 3 bases, and 8 bases had no gene match. CDR1 is GTSNPN, CDR2 SVGIG, per germline (reference sequence). The CDR3 protein is CAWRTGQIRETQYF. CDR3 in DNA: TGTGCCTGGAGGACGGGACAGATAAGAGAGACCCAGTACTTC.

This clone showed up just once. V gene TRBV11-2 combines with J gene TRBJ2-5, with 11 bases aligning to TRBD2. From germline, CDR1 is SGHAT and CDR2 FQNNGV. V shed 8 bases and J 5 bases; nucleotides not matched to a gene: 10. The CDR3 totals 15 residues. The CDR3 spells CASVNSGRAGETQYF. In DNA form, the CDR3 reads TGTGCCAGCGTTAATAGCGGGAGGGCCGGTGAGACCCAGTACTTC.

J is TRBJ1-4 and V is TRBV11-2, with a tentative D call TRBD1 (5 bases). CDR3 size: 15 residues. V shed 7 bases and J shed 0 bases, with 12 bases lying between them. CDR1 and CDR2 from the germline V gene are SGHAT and FQNNGV. CDR3 residues: CASTKRDATNEKLFF. The CDR3 region has the DNA TGTGCCAGCACCAAAAGGGACGCAACTAATGAAAAACTGTTTTTT.

To note about this clone: The CDR3 does not close with the conserved phenylalanine or tryptophan, likely indicating a read error. It is unclear where the CDR3 begins or ends on the DNA, so no DNA is shown, and the CDR3 is as TCRdb lists it. The chain employs TRBV2 and TRBJ2-4; no DNA check was done on the table's D call, TRBD2. CDR1 is SNHLY, CDR2 FYNNEI, per germline. The CDR3 spans 13 amino acids, including both terminal residues. The CDR3 here is CASSESLAGGPTL.

The chain is built from TRBV9 and TRBJ2-1; D is unclear. Per germline, CDR1 SGDLS and CDR2 YYNGEE. Trimming stripped 4 bases from V and 0 bases from J, with 14 bases between. CDR3 length: 16 amino acids. The CDR3 nucleotides read TGTGCCAGCAGCACCCCCAGCGCCAGCTCCTACAATGAGCAGTTCTTC. Translation gives CASSTPSASSYNEQFF.

This chain connects TRBV5-1 to TRBJ1-1; D is unresolved. Germline V lookup: CDR1 SGHRS, CDR2 YFSETQ. The V end was cut by 4 bases, the J end by 7 bases, with 11 bases between. This CDR3 region has 12 residues. CDR3 sequence reads: CASSPTGNEAFF. Here the CDR3 DNA reads TGCGCCAGCAGCCCGACCGGGAATGAAGCTTTCTTT. The full variable domain, with the rest looked up from reference TRBV5-1 and TRBJ1-1, is KAGVTQTPRYLIKTRGQQVTLSCSPISGHRSVSWYQQTPGQGLQFLFEYFSETQRNKGNFPGRFSGRQFSNSRSEMNVSTLELGDSALYLCASSPTGNEAFFGQGTRLTVV.

This clone was detected only once. The chain has TRBV19 and TRBJ1-5; a possible D gene is TRBD1 (5 bases). V dropped 3 bases and J dropped 7 bases, with 10 bases sitting between them. The germline gives CDR1 LNHDA, CDR2 SQIVND (reference sequence). The CDR3 length is 13 residues. The CDR3 nucleotides read TGTGCCAGTAGTATTGGGGAGGGGCAGCCCCAGCATTTT. Encoded protein: CASSIGEGQPQHF.

CDR3 sequence: CASSSQVGQPQHF. CDR3 DNA: TGTGCCAGTAGTTCCCAGGTAGGCCAGCCCCAGCATTTT. The V call is TRBV19, the J call TRBJ1-5; D is undetermined. This CDR3 contains 13 residues. The germline V gene encodes CDR1 LNHDA and CDR2 SQIVND (reference sequence). With 5 bases removed from V and 7 bases from J, the gap between germline ends came to 12 bases.

The CDR3 here is CASSSPSRGGETQYF. CDR3 DNA sequence: TGTGCCAGCAGCTCTCCATCTAGGGGTGGGGAGACCCAGTACTTC. The chain couples TRBV7-2 to TRBJ2-5, with D perhaps matching TRBD1 (5 bases). CDR3 length: 15 residues. The germline V gene has CDR1 SGHTA and CDR2 FQGNSA. Trimming took off 4 bases at V and 5 bases at J, with 17 bases between the two ends.

The chain is built from TRBV4-2 and TRBJ1-6, with 7 bases identical to TRBD1. The CDR3 is 14 residues long. In germline, CDR1 is LGHNA, CDR2 YNFKEQ. With 1 base clipped from V and 9 bases from J, the junction kept 3 bases outside the gene matches. This chain's CDR3 is CASSQATGASPLHF. The CDR3 region has the DNA TGTGCCAGCAGCCAAGCCACAGGGGCTTCACCCCTCCACTTT.

The chain combines TRBV19 with TRBJ2-5; D gene ambiguous. Germline V gives CDR1 LNHDA, CDR2 SQIVND (reference sequence). The CDR3 sequence is 12 residues long. V was pared by 3 bases and J by 5 bases, with 7 bases between. The CDR3 DNA reads TGTGCCAGTAGTATCTCGCGCGAGACCCAGTACTTC. As protein: CASSISRETQYF.

J is TRBJ2-3 and V is TRBV4-1, with D possibly being TRBD1 or TRBD2 (6 bases each). The CDR3 loop spans 15 amino acids. V was shortened by 8 bases and J by 8 bases, with 23 bases between the two germline ends. The V gene's germline CDR1 is MGHRA and CDR2 YSYEKL. For the CDR3, the DNA is TGCGCCAGCTCCACCTCCGGGGGCGCATCTGGTACGCAGTATTTT. Translating it yields CASSTSGGASGTQYF.

The chain employs TRBV25-1 and TRBJ1-2; D is unresolved. The ends were cut back, 4 bases at V and 7 bases at J, with 13 bases in the middle. In germline, CDR1 is MGHDK, CDR2 SYGVNS. The CDR3 extends over 13 amino acids. The CDR3 protein is CASSGLTLGGYTF. CDR3 nucleotide sequence: TGTGCCAGCAGTGGGTTGACTTTAGGTGGCTACACCTTC.

The V gene is TRBV15, the J gene TRBJ2-7, with 9 bases identical to TRBD2. The CDR3 runs 14 residues. The germline CDR1 and CDR2 sequences are LNHNV and YYDKDF (reference sequence). V lost 5 bases and J lost 6; bases outside the gene matches: 8. The CDR3 protein is CATSPGTSSGEQYF. The CDR3 coding sequence is TGTGCCACCAGCCCCGGGACTAGCTCTGGCGAGCAGTACTTC.

This clone was recorded many times. The rearrangement uses TRBV7-9 and TRBJ1-2; maybe TRBD1 (5 bases). Germline V gene sequence: CDR1 SEHNR, CDR2 FQNEAQ (reference sequence). There are 12 residues in the CDR3. Deletions cut 2 bases from V and 5 bases from J, with 6 bases between. The CDR3 DNA reads TGTGCCAGCAGCTTAAAGGGGTATGGCTACACCTTC. Translation: CASSLKGYGYTF.

CDR3: CASSLFGLGAGGSNEQFF. The CDR3 DNA reads TGTGCCAGCAGTTTGTTTGGCCTAGGAGCGGGAGGTAGCAATGAGCAGTTCTTC. V and J are TRBV27 and TRBJ2-1; TRBD2 aligns across 9 bases. The CDR3 contains 18 residues. In germline, CDR1 is MNHEY, CDR2 SMNVEV (reference sequence). V dropped 3 bases and J dropped 6; count of bases not matched to a gene: 15.